This entry features one T cell receptor beta chain sequence. What it recognizes is unknown. In germline, CDR1 is LGHNA, CDR2 YNFKEQ. The CDR3 extends over 16 amino acids. Buffy coats of healthy donors supplied the PBMC. Enriched by negative magnetic separation, total CD8+ T cells were obtained. Sequencing libraries of TCR beta were made by UMI-labeled 5' RACE. From the 5' RACE reads, TCRdb lists one entry per CDR3 protein and no DNA. The table for this sample gives about 4,900 distinct CDR3 sequences. This entry belongs to a study of human CD8 memory T cell subsets. Overall study results and limits: The stem-like memory T cell repertoire shared very little with the precursor exhausted T cell repertoire. By Chao1 estimates, precursor exhausted T cells appeared less diverse than stem-like memory T cells.

The sequencing sample was made of CD8+ T cells from PBMCs. The TCR was taken from a human donor in good health. V gene TRBV4-2 combines with J gene TRBJ2-3; TCRdb lists TRBD2, though no DNA is available to test this call. CDR3: CASSQALAGGPDTQYF.